The T cell receptor (beta chain) under discussion was sequenced for a study of CD8+CD57+ T cells in acquired aplastic anemia. Overall study context: An average of approximately 3.4 ug of DNA was obtained from sorted CD4+ and CD8+ cells. General observations from the study: Overlap between patients and controls comprised twenty-nine CD8+ CDR3 sequences. Between patients and controls, CD8+ Simpson's diversity did not vary significantly.

TCR beta VDJ and CDR3 were profiled, and genomic DNA was the template. TCRdb independently ran MiXCR on the reads; one entry per CDR3 protein. The sample shows 50,000 or so distinct CDR3 sequences, approximately 50% of them seen only once. Patients sequenced had flow cytometry evidence of CD8+CD57+ cell expansion. The V end lost 2 bases, the J end lost 3 bases, and 11 bases lay between the germline ends. The CDR3 covers 14 residues. Germline V gene sequence: CDR1 SGHRS, CDR2 YFSETQ. A word on this clonotype: Antigen specificity is unknown.

The J gene is TRBJ1-1, the V gene TRBV5-1; D is possibly TRBD1 (6 bases). The clonotype comes from a human donor with aplastic anemia. Specimen: sorted CD4+, CD8+, or CD8+CD57+ T cells (not recorded which) from PBMCs. CDR3 loop: CASSLGGAHTEAFF. CDR3 nucleotide sequence: TGCGCCAGCAGCTTAGGGGGGGCACACACTGAAGCTTTCTTT.